This T cell receptor beta chain was retrieved from a study of vaccination and CD4 T cells after COVID-19. This clonotype was observed a few times. Its antigen is not known. Treatment specified: roughly ten-day PBMC culture with coronavirus spike peptide pools or control peptides (ViraFEST assay). Trimming took off 4 bases at V and 2 bases at J, with 4 bases between the two ends. The CDR3 consists of 12 residues. Germline loops: CDR1 SGHVS, CDR2 FQNEAQ. The Oncomine TCR Beta short-read assay was applied to DNA of cultured CD4+ T cells. MiXCR, applied by TCRdb to the PCR reads, yields one record per CDR3 protein. The repertoire consists of some 11,000 distinct CDR3 sequences, with 55% to 75% occurring once and the leading ten covering less than 9%.

Sequences were derived from CD4+ T cells from blood, cultured in vitro, sampled before SARS-CoV-2 vaccination. This clonotype was obtained from a human donor who had recovered from COVID-19. The chain employs TRBV7-8 and TRBJ2-3; no clear D gene. The CDR3 loop reads CASSYYTDTQYF. CDR3 nucleotide sequence: TGTGCCAGCAGCTACTACACAGATACGCAGTATTTT.